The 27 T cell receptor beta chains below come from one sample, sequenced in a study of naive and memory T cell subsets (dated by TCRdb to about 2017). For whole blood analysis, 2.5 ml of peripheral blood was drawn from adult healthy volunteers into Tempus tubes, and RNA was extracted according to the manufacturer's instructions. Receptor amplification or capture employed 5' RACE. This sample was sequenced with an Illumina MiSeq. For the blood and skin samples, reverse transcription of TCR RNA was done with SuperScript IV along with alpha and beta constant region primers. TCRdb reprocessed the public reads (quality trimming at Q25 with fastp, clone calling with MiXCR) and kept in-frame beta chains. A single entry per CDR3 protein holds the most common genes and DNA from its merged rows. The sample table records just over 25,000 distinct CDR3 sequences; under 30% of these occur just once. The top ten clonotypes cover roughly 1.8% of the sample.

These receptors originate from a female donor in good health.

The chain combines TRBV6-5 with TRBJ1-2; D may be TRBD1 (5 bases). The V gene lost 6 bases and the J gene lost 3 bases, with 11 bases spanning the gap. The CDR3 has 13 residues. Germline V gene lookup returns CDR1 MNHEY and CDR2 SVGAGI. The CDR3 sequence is CASRTGAHYGYTF. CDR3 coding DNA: TGTGCCAGCAGAACCGGGGCCCACTATGGCTACACCTTC.

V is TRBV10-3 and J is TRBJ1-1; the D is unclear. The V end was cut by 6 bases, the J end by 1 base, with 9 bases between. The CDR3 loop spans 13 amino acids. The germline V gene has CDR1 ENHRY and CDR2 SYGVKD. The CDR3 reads CAISSPANTEAFF. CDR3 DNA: TGTGCCATCAGCTCACCGGCGAACACTGAAGCTTTCTTT.

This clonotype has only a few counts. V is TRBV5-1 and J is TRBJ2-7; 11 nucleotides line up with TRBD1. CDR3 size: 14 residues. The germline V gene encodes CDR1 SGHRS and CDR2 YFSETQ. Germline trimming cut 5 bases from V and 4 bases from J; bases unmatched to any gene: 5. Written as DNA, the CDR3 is TGCGCCAGCAGAGGACAGGGGGCGAAATACGAGCAGTACTTC. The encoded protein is CASRGQGAKYEQYF.

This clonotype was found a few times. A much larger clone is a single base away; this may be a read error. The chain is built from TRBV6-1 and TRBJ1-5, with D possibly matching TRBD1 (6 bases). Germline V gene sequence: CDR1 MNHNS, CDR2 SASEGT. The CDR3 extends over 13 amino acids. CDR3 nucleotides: TGTGCCAGCAGCCAGGGGCCCAGCCAGCCCCAGAATTTT. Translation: CASSQGPSQPQNF.

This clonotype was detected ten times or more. The chain's CDR3 is CSAPRGSGPYEQYF. CDR3 nucleotides: TGCAGTGCCCCCCGTGGATCTGGCCCCTACGAGCAGTACTTC. V gene TRBV20-1 combines with J gene TRBJ2-7; no definite D call. V lost 6 bases, J lost 2 bases, and 17 bases lay in between. Germline V lookup: CDR1 DFQATT, CDR2 SNEGSKA (reference sequence). There are 14 residues in the CDR3.

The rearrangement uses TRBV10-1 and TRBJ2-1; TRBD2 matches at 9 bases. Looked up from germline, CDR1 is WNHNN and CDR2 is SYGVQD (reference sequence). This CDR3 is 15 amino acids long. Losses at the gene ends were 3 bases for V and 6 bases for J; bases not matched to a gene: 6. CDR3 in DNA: TGCGCCAGCAGTGAATCAAGCGGGGGGCCCAATGAGCAGTTCTTC. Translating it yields CASSESSGGPNEQFF.

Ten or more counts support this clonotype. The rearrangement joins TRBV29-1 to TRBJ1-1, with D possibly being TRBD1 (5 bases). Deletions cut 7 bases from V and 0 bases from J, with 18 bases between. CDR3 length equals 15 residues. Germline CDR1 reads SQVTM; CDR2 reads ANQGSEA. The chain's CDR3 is CSAQAGWGMNTEAFF. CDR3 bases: TGCAGCGCCCAAGCGGGATGGGGGATGAACACTGAAGCTTTCTTT.

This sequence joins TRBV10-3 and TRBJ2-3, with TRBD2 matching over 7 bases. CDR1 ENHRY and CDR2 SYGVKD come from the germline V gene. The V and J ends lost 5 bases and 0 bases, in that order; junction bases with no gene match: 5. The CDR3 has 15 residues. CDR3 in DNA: TGTGCCATCAGTCCGCTAGCGGTCAGCACAGATACGCAGTATTTT. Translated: CAISPLAVSTDTQYF.

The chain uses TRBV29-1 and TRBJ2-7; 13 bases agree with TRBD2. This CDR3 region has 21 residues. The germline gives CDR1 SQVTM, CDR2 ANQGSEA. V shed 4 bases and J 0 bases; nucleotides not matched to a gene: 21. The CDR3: CSVVGGRGLAGATGFSYEQYF. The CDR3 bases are TGCAGCGTTGTTGGGGGGCGCGGACTAGCGGGAGCAACAGGGTTCTCCTACGAGCAGTACTTC.

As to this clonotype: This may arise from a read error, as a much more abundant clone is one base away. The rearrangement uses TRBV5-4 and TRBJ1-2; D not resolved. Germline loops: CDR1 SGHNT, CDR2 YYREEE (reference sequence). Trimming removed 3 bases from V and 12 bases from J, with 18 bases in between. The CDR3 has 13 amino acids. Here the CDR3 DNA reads TGTGCCAGCAGCTATTATCGCGCCGAGGGCGACACCTTC. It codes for CASSYYRAEGDTF.

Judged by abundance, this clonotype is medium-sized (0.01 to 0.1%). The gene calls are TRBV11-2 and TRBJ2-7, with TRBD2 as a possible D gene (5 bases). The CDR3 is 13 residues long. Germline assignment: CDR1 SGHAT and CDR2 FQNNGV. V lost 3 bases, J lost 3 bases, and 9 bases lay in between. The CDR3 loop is CASSFSSSYEQYF. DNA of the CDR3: TGTGCCAGCAGCTTTTCTAGCAGCTACGAGCAGTACTTC. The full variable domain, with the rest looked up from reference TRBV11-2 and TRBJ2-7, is EAGVAQSPRYKIIEKRQSVAFWCNPISGHATLYWYQQILGQGPKLLIQFQNNGVVDDSQLPKDRFSAERLKGVDSTLKIQPAKLEDSAVYLCASSFSSSYEQYFGPGTRLTVT.

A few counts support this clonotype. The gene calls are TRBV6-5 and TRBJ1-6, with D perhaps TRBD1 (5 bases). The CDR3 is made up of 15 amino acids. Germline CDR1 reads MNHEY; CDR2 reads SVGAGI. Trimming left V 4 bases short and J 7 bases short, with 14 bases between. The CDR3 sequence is CASSFSQAGNSPLHF. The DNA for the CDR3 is TGTGCCAGCAGTTTCTCACAGGCGGGGAATTCACCCCTCCACTTT.

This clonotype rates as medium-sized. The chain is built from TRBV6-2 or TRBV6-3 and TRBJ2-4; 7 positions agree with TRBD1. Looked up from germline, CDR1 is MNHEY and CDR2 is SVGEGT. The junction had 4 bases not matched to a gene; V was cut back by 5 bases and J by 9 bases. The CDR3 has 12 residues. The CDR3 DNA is TGTGCCAGCAGTCAGACAGGGATCATTCAGTACTTC. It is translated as CASSQTGIIQYF.

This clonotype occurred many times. CDR3 in amino acids: CSVGQGHGYTF. The CDR3 nucleotides read TGCAGCGTGGGACAGGGACATGGCTACACCTTC. V usage is TRBV29-1 and J usage is TRBJ1-2; 9 positions match TRBD1. Germline values: CDR1 SQVTM, CDR2 ANQGSEA. V shed 6 bases and J 6 bases; nucleotides not matched to a gene: 2. The CDR3 contains 11 residues.

CDR3 nucleotide sequence: TGTGCCAGCAGTTTAGTCGGGAGGGCCGACGAGCAGTACTTC. Translated: CASSLVGRADEQYF. This chain links TRBV27 with TRBJ2-7; 8 nucleotides line up with TRBD2. The V gene's germline CDR1 is MNHEY and CDR2 SMNVEV (reference sequence). The CDR3 extends over 14 amino acids. V dropped 2 bases and J dropped 5; count of bases not matched to a gene: 5.

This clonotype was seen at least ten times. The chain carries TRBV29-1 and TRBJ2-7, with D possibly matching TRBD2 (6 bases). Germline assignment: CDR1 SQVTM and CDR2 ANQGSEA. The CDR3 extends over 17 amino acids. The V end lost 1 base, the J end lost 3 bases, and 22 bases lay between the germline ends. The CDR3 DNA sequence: TGCAGCGTTGAAGTCGAGCGGGCACAGCGAAACAGCTACGAGCAGTACTTC. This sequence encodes CSVEVERAQRNSYEQYF.

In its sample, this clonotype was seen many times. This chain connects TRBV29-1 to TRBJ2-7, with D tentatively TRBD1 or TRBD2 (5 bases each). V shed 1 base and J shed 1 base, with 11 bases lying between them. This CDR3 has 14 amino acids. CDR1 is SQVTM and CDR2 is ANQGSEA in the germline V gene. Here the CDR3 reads CSVEVRDGSYEQYF. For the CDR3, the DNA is TGCAGCGTTGAAGTCCGGGACGGATCCTACGAGCAGTACTTC.

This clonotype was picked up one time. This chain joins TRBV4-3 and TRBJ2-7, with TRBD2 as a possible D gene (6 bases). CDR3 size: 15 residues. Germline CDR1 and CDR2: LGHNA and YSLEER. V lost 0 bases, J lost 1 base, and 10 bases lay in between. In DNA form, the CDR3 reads TGCGCCAGCAGCCAAGATCCGGCGGGGTCCTACGAGCAGTACTTC. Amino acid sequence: CASSQDPAGSYEQYF.

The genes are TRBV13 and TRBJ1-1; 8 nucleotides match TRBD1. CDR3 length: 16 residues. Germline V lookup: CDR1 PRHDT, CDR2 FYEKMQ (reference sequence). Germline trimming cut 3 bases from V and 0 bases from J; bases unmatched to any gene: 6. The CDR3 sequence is CASSFRRTGLNTEAFF. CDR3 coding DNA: TGTGCCAGCAGCTTCCGTCGGACAGGGTTGAACACTGAAGCTTTCTTT.

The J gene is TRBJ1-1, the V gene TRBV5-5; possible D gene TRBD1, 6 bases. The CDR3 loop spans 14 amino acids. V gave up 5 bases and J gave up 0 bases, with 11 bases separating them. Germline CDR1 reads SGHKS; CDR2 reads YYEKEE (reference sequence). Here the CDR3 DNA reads TGTGCCAGCAGTCGGACAGCCTTGAACACTGAAGCTTTCTTT. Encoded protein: CASSRTALNTEAFF. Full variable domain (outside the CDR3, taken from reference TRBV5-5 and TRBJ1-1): DAGVTQSPTHLIKTRGQQVTLRCSPISGHKSVSWYQQVLGQGPQFIFQYYEKEERGRGNFPDRFSARQFPNYSSELNVNALLLGDSALYLCASSRTALNTEAFFGQGTRLTVV.

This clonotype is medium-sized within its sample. The DNA of the CDR3 is TGCAGTGCTAAGGGTTCAGGGGGCTACAATGAGCAGTTCTTC. Amino acid sequence: CSAKGSGGYNEQFF. The chain carries TRBV20-1 and TRBJ2-1, with 7 nucleotides matching TRBD1. CDR1 and CDR2 (germline): DFQATT, SNEGSKA (reference sequence). The V gene end was trimmed by 4 bases and the J gene end by 3 bases; junction bases not matched to a gene: 6. The CDR3 extends over 14 amino acids.

CDR3 nucleotides: TGTGCCAGCAGCTTAGCGTGGGAGGGACCGAACACTGAAGCTTTCTTT. Translation: CASSLAWEGPNTEAFF. The V gene is TRBV7-2, the J gene TRBJ1-1, with D possibly TRBD1 on 5 matching bases. CDR1 and CDR2 from the germline V gene are SGHTA and FQGNSA. The length of the CDR3 is 16 residues. Trimming stripped 0 bases from V and 1 base from J, with 12 bases between.

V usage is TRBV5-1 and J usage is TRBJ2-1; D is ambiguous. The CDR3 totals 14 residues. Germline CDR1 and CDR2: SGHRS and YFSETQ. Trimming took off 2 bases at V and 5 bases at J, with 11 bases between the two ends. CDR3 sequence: CASSFRPEHNEQFF. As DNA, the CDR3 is TGCGCCAGCAGCTTTAGGCCCGAGCACAATGAGCAGTTCTTC.

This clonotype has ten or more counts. CDR3 in DNA: TGCAGTGCTAGACCTTTGTCTACCACAGATACGCAGTATTTT. Protein sequence: CSARPLSTTDTQYF. The rearrangement links TRBV20-1 to TRBJ2-3; no clear D. The CDR3 has 14 residues. Germline-derived CDR1 and CDR2 are DFQATT and SNEGSKA (reference sequence). Trimming removed 2 bases at V and 2 bases at J, with 11 bases between.

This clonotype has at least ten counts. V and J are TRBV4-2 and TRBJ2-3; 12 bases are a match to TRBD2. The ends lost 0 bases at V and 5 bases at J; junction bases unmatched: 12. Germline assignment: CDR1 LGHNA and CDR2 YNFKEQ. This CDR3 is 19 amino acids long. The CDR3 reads CASSQDPLAGGQTGDTQYF. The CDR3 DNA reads TGTGCCAGCAGCCAAGACCCTCTAGCGGGGGGGCAAACAGGAGATACGCAGTATTTT.

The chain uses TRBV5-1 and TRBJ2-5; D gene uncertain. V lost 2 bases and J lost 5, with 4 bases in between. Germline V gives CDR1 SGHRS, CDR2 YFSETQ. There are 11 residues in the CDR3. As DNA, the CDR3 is TGCGCCAGCAGCTTCGTTGAGACCCAGTACTTC. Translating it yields CASSFVETQYF.

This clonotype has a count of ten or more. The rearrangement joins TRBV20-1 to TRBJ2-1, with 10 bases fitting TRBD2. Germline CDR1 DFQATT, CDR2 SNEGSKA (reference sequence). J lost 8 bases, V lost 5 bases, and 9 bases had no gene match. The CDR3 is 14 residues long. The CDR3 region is CSAAGASGSYEQFF. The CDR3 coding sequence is TGCAGTGCTGCGGGGGCTAGCGGGAGCTATGAGCAGTTCTTC.